A single sample is the source of the 17 T cell receptor beta chains below, sequenced in a study of cytomegalovirus exposure and HLA in healthy donors. Researchers ran the PCR with 60 Vbeta and 13 Jbeta primers. Using immunoSEQ multiplex PCR, the repertoire was profiled, and TCRdb retains in-frame clones only, with some absent. The sample contains fewer than 100,000 clones, approximately 79% of which appear only once. Source material: PBMCs. These receptors all come from a woman aged 40 to 50 in good health and CMV-seronegative.

This clone occurred once. The chain uses TRBV18 and TRBJ1-4; D call uncertain. The CDR3 runs to 15 residues. Germline assignment: CDR1 KGHSH and CDR2 LQKENI. The germline V and J ends were trimmed by 2 bases and 3 bases, with 10 bases remaining between them. This CDR3 is CASSPGLSSNEKLFF. Here the CDR3 DNA reads TGTGCCAGCTCACCAGGACTCTCTTCTAATGAAAAACTGTTTTTT. Full variable domain (missing parts from reference TRBV18 and TRBJ1-4): NAGVMQNPRHLVRRRGQEARLRCSPMKGHSHVYWYRQLPEEGLKFMVYLQKENIIDESGMPKERFSAEFPKEGPSILRIQQVVRGDSAAYFCASSPGLSSNEKLFFGSGTQLSVL.

This chain connects TRBV4-2 to TRBJ1-5; tentatively, D is TRBD1 (6 bases). CDR1 is LGHNA and CDR2 is YNFKEQ in the germline V gene. The germline V and J ends were trimmed by 2 bases and 0 bases, with 11 bases remaining between them. The length of the CDR3 is 16 residues. The CDR3 region has the DNA TGTGCCAGCAGCCAACTGACAGGAAATAGCAATCAGCCCCAGCATTTT. This gives the protein CASSQLTGNSNQPQHF.

The genes are TRBV30 and TRBJ1-2, with D perhaps matching TRBD1 (5 bases). Germline V lookup: CDR1 GTSNPN, CDR2 SVGIG (reference sequence). V lost 5 bases and J lost 7, with 14 bases in between. CDR3 size: 12 residues. The CDR3 loop is CAWGEGYGGYTF. DNA for the CDR3: TGTGCCTGGGGGGAGGGGTATGGTGGCTACACCTTC. Full variable domain (outside the CDR3, taken from reference TRBV30 and TRBJ1-2): SQTIHQWPATLVQPVGSPLSLECTVEGTSNPNLYWYRQAAGRGLQLLFYSVGIGQISSEVPQNLSASRPQDRQFILSSKKLLLSDSGFYLCAWGEGYGGYTFGSGTRLTVV.

Points on this clone: Germline is not matched at one junction end, which may reflect a read error. This chain uses TRBV6-1 with TRBJ1-2; maybe TRBD1 (6 bases). Germline CDR1 reads MNHNS; CDR2 reads SASEGT. The CDR3 totals 14 residues. The CDR3 loop is CASSENRDGGSYPF. In DNA form, the CDR3 reads TGTGCCAGCAGTGAAAATAGGGATGGGGGCAGCTACCCCTTC.

This clone was seen a handful of times. The chain couples TRBV7-9 to TRBJ1-1; tentative D call: TRBD1 (5 bases). Trimming shortened V by 1 base and J by 1 base, and 10 bases separated the two germline ends. Germline loops: CDR1 SEHNR, CDR2 FQNEAQ (reference sequence). This CDR3 has 15 amino acids. Here the CDR3 reads CASSLVGLTNTEAFF. The CDR3 nucleotides read TGTGCCAGCAGCTTAGTGGGACTTACGAACACTGAAGCTTTCTTT.

The rearrangement joins TRBV27 to TRBJ2-2; D is undetermined. CDR1 and CDR2 (germline): MNHEY, SMNVEV (reference sequence). CDR3 length: 14 amino acids. V was clipped by 7 bases and J by 0 bases, with 9 bases between them. DNA of the CDR3: TGTGCCAGCAATCCAGGCACGAACACCGGGGAGCTGTTTTTT. It encodes CASNPGTNTGELFF.

This chain joins TRBV5-6 and TRBJ2-5; TRBD2 matches 14 bases. V was clipped by 3 bases and J by 0 bases; unmatched bases: 10. The CDR3 length is 19 residues. In germline, CDR1 is SGHDT, CDR2 YYEEEE. DNA for the CDR3: TGTGCCAGCAGCTCTACTGGGACTAGCGGGGGACCGTACCAAGAGACCCAGTACTTC. Its protein product is CASSSTGTSGGPYQETQYF.

In this sample, this clone turned up once. The chain uses TRBV4-3 and TRBJ2-1, with TRBD2 identical over 11 bases. CDR3 size: 19 residues. Germline loops: CDR1 LGHNA, CDR2 YSLEER. V lost 0 bases, J lost 8 bases, and 15 bases stayed unmatched. This chain's CDR3 is CASSQETSGAFPRYDEQFF. In DNA, the CDR3 is TGCGCCAGCAGCCAAGAGACTAGCGGGGCCTTTCCCCGATACGATGAGCAGTTCTTC.

V is TRBV6-5 and J is TRBJ2-7; TRBD1 aligns across 9 bases. The germline V gene encodes CDR1 MNHEY and CDR2 SVGAGI. J was trimmed by 2 bases and V by 2 bases; bases with no gene match: 4. This CDR3 contains 15 residues. The CDR3 region is CASSYVGTGTYEQYF. The CDR3 DNA is TGTGCCAGCAGTTACGTCGGGACAGGGACCTACGAGCAGTACTTC.

The chain uses TRBV18 and TRBJ1-6; tentatively, D is TRBD1 (5 bases). The CDR3 contains 14 residues. The ends were cut back, 6 bases at V and 7 bases at J, with 13 bases in the middle. Germline V lookup: CDR1 KGHSH, CDR2 LQKENI. The CDR3 here is CASSPQGYNSPLHF. The CDR3, as DNA: TGTGCCAGCTCGCCGCAGGGATACAATTCACCCCTCCACTTT.

The chain employs TRBV4-3 and TRBJ2-1, with TRBD1 matching over 8 bases. Losses at the gene ends were 0 bases for V and 9 bases for J; bases not matched to a gene: 7. CDR1 and CDR2 from the germline V gene are LGHNA and YSLEER. This CDR3 spans 15 amino acids. CDR3 protein: CASSQDRAGGGEQFF. The CDR3 coding sequence is TGCGCCAGCAGCCAAGATCGTGCAGGGGGCGGTGAGCAGTTCTTC.

The V call is TRBV7-6, the J call TRBJ1-1; the match to TRBD1 covers 7 bases. The CDR3 consists of 16 residues. The germline CDR1 and CDR2 sequences are SGHVS and FNYEAQ. V lost 5 bases, J lost 0 bases, and 9 bases stayed unmatched. The CDR3 bases are TGTGCCAGCAGCAGTATACGGGACAGCATGAACACTGAAGCTTTCTTT. Encoded protein: CASSSIRDSMNTEAFF.

The chain combines TRBV5-8 with TRBJ1-6; 7 positions match TRBD1. Germline values: CDR1 SGHTS, CDR2 YDEGEE. Unmatched junction bases numbered 4, after V lost 0 bases and J lost 7 bases. This CDR3 has 15 amino acids. CDR3 amino acids: CASSLGAGGNSPLHF. The CDR3 nucleotides read TGTGCCAGCAGCTTGGGAGCAGGGGGGAATTCACCCCTCCACTTT.

The rearrangement uses TRBV7-6 and TRBJ1-3; 7 bases are a match to TRBD1. The CDR3 has 15 amino acids. Looked up from germline, CDR1 is SGHVS and CDR2 is FNYEAQ. The V segment lost 5 bases and the J segment 3 bases; nucleotides outside the gene matches: 7. The CDR3 is CASSREGQFGNTIYF. CDR3 in DNA: TGTGCCAGCAGCCGTGAGGGACAGTTTGGAAACACCATATATTTT.

This sequence joins TRBV27 and TRBJ1-1; tentatively, D is TRBD1 (5 bases). The CDR3 extends over 13 amino acids. CDR1 and CDR2 (germline): MNHEY, SMNVEV (reference sequence). Trimming took off 2 bases at V and 6 bases at J, with 10 bases between the two ends. The CDR3 DNA sequence: TGTGCCAGCAGTTTACCGGGCAGGGCTGAAGCTTTCTTT. Its translation is CASSLPGRAEAFF.

This chain connects TRBV27 to TRBJ2-1; 7 bases are shared with TRBD2. This CDR3 contains 14 residues. Germline V gene data show CDR1 as MNHEY and CDR2 as SMNVEV (reference sequence). Losses at the gene ends were 5 bases for V and 6 bases for J; bases not matched to a gene: 7. CDR3 residues: CASSRSGASNEQFF. The CDR3 coding sequence is TGTGCCAGCAGTCGCAGCGGGGCCTCCAATGAGCAGTTCTTC.

The chain joins TRBV7-9 to TRBJ2-3; 8 bases line up with TRBD2. Germline assignment: CDR1 SEHNR and CDR2 FQNEAQ (reference sequence). After removal of 5 bases from V and 1 base from J, the junction contained 5 bases not matched to a gene. CDR3 length: 15 amino acids. The CDR3 region is CASSVVRGGTDTQYF. Written as DNA, the CDR3 is TGTGCCAGCAGCGTGGTGCGGGGGGGCACAGATACGCAGTATTTT.